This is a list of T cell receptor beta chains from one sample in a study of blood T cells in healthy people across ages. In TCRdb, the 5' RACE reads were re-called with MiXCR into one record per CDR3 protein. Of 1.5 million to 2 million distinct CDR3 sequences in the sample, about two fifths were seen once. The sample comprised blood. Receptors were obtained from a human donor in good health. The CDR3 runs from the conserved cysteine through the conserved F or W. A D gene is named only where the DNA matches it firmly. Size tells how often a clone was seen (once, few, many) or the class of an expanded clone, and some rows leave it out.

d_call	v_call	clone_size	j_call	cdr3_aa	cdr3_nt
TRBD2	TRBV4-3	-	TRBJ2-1	CASSQDRELAGDNEQFF	TGCGCCAGCAGCCAAGATAGGGAACTAGCGGGGGATAATGAGCAGTTCTTC
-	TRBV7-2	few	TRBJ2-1	CASSPLATEQFF	TGTGCCAGCAGCCCACTAGCTACTGAGCAGTTCTTC
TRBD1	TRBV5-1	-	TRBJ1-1	CASSSPGQGASGTEAFF	TGCGCCAGCAGCAGTCCGGGACAGGGGGCGTCGGGCACTGAAGCTTTCTTT
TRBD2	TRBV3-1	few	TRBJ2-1	CASKLAGLYNEQFF	TGTGCCAGCAAACTAGCGGGACTATACAATGAGCAGTTCTTC
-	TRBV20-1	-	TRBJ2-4	CSASPDGNIQYF	TGCAGTGCTAGTCCCGACGGGAACATTCAGTACTTC
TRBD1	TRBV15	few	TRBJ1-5	CATSWGTEDQPQHF	TGTGCCACCAGTTGGGGGACAGAGGATCAGCCCCAGCATTTT
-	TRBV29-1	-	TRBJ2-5	CSVGDGLEQCF	TGCAGCGTGGGGGACGGACTCGAGCAGTGCTTC
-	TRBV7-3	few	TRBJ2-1	CASSLEDANNEQFF	TGTGCCAGCAGCTTAGAAGATGCGAACAATGAGCAGTTCTTC
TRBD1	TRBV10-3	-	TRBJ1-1	CAINPGQGPNTEAFF	TGTGCCATCAACCCAGGACAGGGTCCGAACACTGAAGCTTTCTTT
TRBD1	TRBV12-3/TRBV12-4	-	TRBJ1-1	CASSWGGDRGRNTEAFF	TGTGCCAGCAGTTGGGGCGGGGACAGGGGACGGAACACTGAAGCTTTCTTT
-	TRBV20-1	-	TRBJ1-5	CSARVDINQPQHF	TGCAGTGCTAGAGTCGACATCAATCAGCCCCAGCATTTT
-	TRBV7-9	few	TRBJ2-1	CASSYDRFLADEQFF	TGTGCCAGCAGCTACGACAGGTTCCTAGCAGATGAGCAGTTCTTC
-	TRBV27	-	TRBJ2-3	CASSLLLATTDTQYF	TGTGCCAGCAGTTTATTACTAGCAACCACAGATACGCAGTATTTT
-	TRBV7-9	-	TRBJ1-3	CASSPENGGLGNTIYF	TGTGCCAGCAGCCCAGAGAACGGGGGCTTGGGAAACACCATATATTTT
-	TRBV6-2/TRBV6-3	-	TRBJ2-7	CASSYRGPEQYF	TGTGCCAGCAGTTACCGCGGACCTGAGCAGTACTTC
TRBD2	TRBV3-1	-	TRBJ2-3	CASSPTPELAGSTDTQYF	TGTGCCAGCAGCCCGACACCAGAACTAGCGGGGTCTACAGATACGCAGTATTTT
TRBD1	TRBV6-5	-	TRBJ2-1	CAGSRDRVEQFF	TGTGCCGGCAGTCGGGACAGGGTCGAGCAGTTCTTC
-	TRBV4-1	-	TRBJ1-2	CASSREDGGYTF	TGCGCCAGCAGCCGAGAGGACGGAGGCTACACCTTC
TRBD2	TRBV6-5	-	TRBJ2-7	CASHRGGGLSYEQYF	TGTGCCAGCCACCGCGGGGGAGGACTCTCCTACGAGCAGTACTTC
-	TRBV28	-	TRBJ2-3	CASTKDTLETQYF	TGTGCCAGCACCAAGGACACCTTAGAGACCCAGTATTTT
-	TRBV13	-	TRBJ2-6	CASRQGQTGANVLTF	TGTGCCAGCAGACAGGGCCAAACTGGGGCCAACGTCCTGACTTTC
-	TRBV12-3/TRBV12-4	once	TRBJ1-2	CASRPGPNGVYGYTF	TGTGCCAGCAGACCTGGCCCCAACGGCGTCTATGGCTACACCTTC
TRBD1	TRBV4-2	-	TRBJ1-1	CASSLMTQGSVTTEAFF	TGTGCCAGCAGCCTCATGACACAGGGGAGTGTTACGACTGAAGCTTTCTTT
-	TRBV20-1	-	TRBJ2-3	CSARDLFTDTQYF	TGCAGTGCTCGGGACCTTTTCACAGATACGCAGTATTTT
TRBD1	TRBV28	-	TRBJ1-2	CASILGQEGRYTF	TGTGCCAGCATTCTAGGACAGGAAGGGAGGTACACCTTC
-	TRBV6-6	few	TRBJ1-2	CASSYLSTSNYGYTF	TGTGCCAGCAGTTACCTCAGTACCTCTAACTATGGCTACACCTTC
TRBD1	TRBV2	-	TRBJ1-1	CASSSDREAFF	TGTGCCAGCAGCTCTGACAGGGAGGCTTTCTTT
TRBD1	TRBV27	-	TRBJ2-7	CASKRTGGTYEQYF	TGTGCCAGCAAACGGACAGGGGGGACCTACGAGCAGTACTTC
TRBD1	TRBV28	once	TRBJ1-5	CASSLPQGAPEPQHF	TGTGCCAGCAGTTTACCCCAGGGGGCTCCGGAGCCCCAGCATTTT
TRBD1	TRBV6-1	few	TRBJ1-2	CASSLDRGEDGYTF	TGTGCCAGCAGTTTAGACAGGGGAGAAGATGGCTACACCTTC
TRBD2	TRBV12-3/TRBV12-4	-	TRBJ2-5	CASGAGGLVGTQYF	TGTGCCAGCGGAGCGGGGGGGCTTGTAGGGACCCAGTACTTC
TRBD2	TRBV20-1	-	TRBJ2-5	CSIVLAATTETQYF	TGCAGTATAGTACTAGCGGCCACGACGGAGACCCAGTACTTC
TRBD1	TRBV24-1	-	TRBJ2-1	CATSDLTGDRGRGVRQFF	TGTGCCACCAGTGATTTGACCGGAGACAGGGGGCGCGGAGTTCGGCAGTTCTTC
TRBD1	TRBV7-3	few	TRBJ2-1	CASSSTGGINEQFF	TGTGCCAGCAGCTCAACAGGGGGCATTAATGAGCAGTTCTTC
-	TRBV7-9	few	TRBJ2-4	CASSLAGNGDIQYF	TGTGCCAGCAGCTTAGCAGGCAACGGAGACATTCAGTACTTC
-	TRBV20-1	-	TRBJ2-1	CSAAPGVAANNEQFF	TGCAGTGCTGCCCCTGGGGTAGCGGCTAACAATGAGCAGTTCTTC
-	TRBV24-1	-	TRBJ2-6	CATGRTTGANVLTF	TGTGCCACCGGCAGGACGACTGGGGCCAACGTCCTGACTTTC
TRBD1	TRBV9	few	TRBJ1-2	CASSVGGQGVNGYTF	TGTGCCAGCAGCGTTGGGGGACAGGGGGTAAATGGCTACACCTTC
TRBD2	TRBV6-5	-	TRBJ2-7	CASSSGTSGGEQYF	TGTGCCAGCAGTTCTGGGACTAGCGGGGGAGAGCAGTACTTC
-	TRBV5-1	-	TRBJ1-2	CASGHRGKAYGYTF	TGCGCCAGCGGACATCGAGGGAAGGCCTATGGCTACACCTTC
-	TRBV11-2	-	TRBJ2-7	CVSSLDRAAYEQYF	TGTGTCAGCAGCTTAGATCGGGCGGCCTACGAGCAGTACTTC
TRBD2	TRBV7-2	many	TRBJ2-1	CASSPTSGVEQFF	TGTGCCAGCAGCCCGACTAGCGGGGTTGAGCAGTTCTTC
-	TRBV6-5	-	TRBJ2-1	CASRTGSSGNEQFF	TGTGCCAGCAGGACCGGGTCTTCGGGGAATGAGCAGTTCTTC
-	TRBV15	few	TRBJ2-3	CATSTRQASSTDTQYF	TGTGCCACCAGCACCCGACAGGCCAGCAGCACAGATACGCAGTATTTT
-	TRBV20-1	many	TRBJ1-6	CSARDRSSPLHF	TGCAGTGCTCGGGATAGGAGTTCACCCCTCCACTTT
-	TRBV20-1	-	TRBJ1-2	CSGQTHYGYTF	TGCAGTGGACAGACTCACTATGGCTACACCTTC
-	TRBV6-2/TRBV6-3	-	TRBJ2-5	CASSPRSREETQYF	TGTGCCAGCAGTCCCCGTAGCAGAGAAGAGACCCAGTACTTC
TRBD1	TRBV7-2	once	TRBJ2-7	CASSPGWNRGLTYEQYF	TGTGCCAGCAGCCCTGGTTGGAACAGGGGGCTGACGTACGAGCAGTACTTC
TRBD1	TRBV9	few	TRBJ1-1	CASSVTGTGEAFF	TGTGCCAGCAGCGTAACCGGGACAGGGGAAGCTTTCTTT
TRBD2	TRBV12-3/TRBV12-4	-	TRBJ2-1	CASTSAGTRGNEQFF	TGTGCCAGCACCTCCGCCGGGACTAGGGGCAATGAGCAGTTCTTC
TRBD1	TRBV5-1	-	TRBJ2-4	CASRPGTGKNIQYF	TGCGCCAGCAGACCGGGGACAGGGAAAAACATTCAGTACTTC
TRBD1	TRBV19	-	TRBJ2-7	CASSMGSGQGSYEQYF	TGTGCCAGTAGTATGGGCTCAGGACAGGGCTCCTACGAGCAGTACTTC
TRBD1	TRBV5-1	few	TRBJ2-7	CASSFQGARYEQYF	TGCGCCAGCAGCTTCCAGGGGGCTCGGTACGAGCAGTACTTC
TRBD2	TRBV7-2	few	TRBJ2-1	CASSPGEGRGGGNEQFF	TGTGCCAGCAGCCCCGGAGAGGGTCGGGGGGGCGGAAATGAGCAGTTCTTC
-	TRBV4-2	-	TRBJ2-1	CASSQEGLGRPSYNEQFF	TGTGCCAGCAGCCAAGAGGGGTTGGGGCGACCCTCCTACAATGAGCAGTTCTTC
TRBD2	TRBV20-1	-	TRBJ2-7	CSAIMASGGYEQYF	TGCAGTGCTATAATGGCTAGCGGGGGGTACGAGCAGTACTTC
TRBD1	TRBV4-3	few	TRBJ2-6	CASSQPGQGAGANVLTF	TGCGCCAGCAGCCAACCCGGACAGGGAGCTGGGGCCAACGTCCTGACTTTC